This TCR beta chain was profiled in a study of cytotoxic CD8 clonotypes in ibrutinib-treated CLL. Turning to the study itself: The study included around twelve relapsed/refractory and more than 14 treatment-naive patients; roughly 17 had IGHV unmutated disease. Partial responses totalled approximately 25 and complete responses 2; after median around 72 months, approximately 15 remained remitted and about twelve progressed. Timing of response sample collection was a median about twelve months after treatment start, with a range of 6 to 36. Samples averaged roughly 260,000 productive templates and 94,082 productive rearrangements.

TCRdb keeps only in-frame clones here, not all; method: immunoSEQ multiplex PCR. The repertoire includes some 290,000 clones, roughly 85% of them detected once, and 6.5% to 8% sits in the top ten. CDR1 LNHDA and CDR2 SQIVND come from the germline V gene (reference sequence). V lost 2 bases and J 5 bases, leaving 9 bases between the germline ends. The CDR3 sequence is 13 residues long. This clonotype was sampled from a human donor with chronic lymphocytic leukemia. Material: PBMCs, obtained before ibrutinib treatment. The rearrangement links TRBV19 to TRBJ2-5; D is perhaps TRBD1 (6 bases). The CDR3: CASSIHRDETQYF. The CDR3 DNA follows: TGTGCCAGTAGTATACACAGGGATGAGACCCAGTACTTC.